This entry features one TCR beta chain sequence. TCRdb's table, derived via immunoSEQ multiplex PCR, lists solely in-frame clones and lacks some. The top ten clones hold 9.8% of a sample with roughly 100,000 clones, roughly 80% of them seen once. The sample comes from a study of blood T cell repertoires in COVID-19. Trimming took off 2 bases at V and 4 bases at J, with 9 bases between the two ends. The V gene's germline CDR1 is SGDLS and CDR2 YYNGEE. The CDR3 has 13 residues. Sample: peripheral blood. The sequence came from a man in his fifties or sixties with active or convalescent COVID-19. This chain joins TRBV9 and TRBJ2-5, with D tentatively TRBD2 (5 bases). CDR3 protein: CASSVHRGETQYF. The CDR3 DNA reads as TGTGCCAGCAGCGTCCACCGGGGAGAGACCCAGTACTTC.